This record concerns one TCR beta chain sequence. These data originate in a study of blood T cell repertoires in COVID-19. Here immunoSEQ multiplex PCR was the method, and the copy in TCRdb shows in-frame clones only, minus some. The table records about 68,000 clones, roughly 90% of them present only once. V dropped 2 bases and J dropped 6 bases, with 6 bases sitting between them. This CDR3 has 12 amino acids. Germline CDR1 reads MNHNY; CDR2 reads SVGAGI (reference sequence). This chain joins TRBV6-6 and TRBJ2-3; D gene uncertain. The source of this sequence is a man aged 30 to 39 with acute or convalescent COVID-19. The sequencing input was peripheral blood. The CDR3 region has the DNA TGTGCCAGCAGTTACGCCGGGGATACGCAGTATTTT. This codes for CASSYAGDTQYF.